One TCR beta chain is described in this entry. The data originate from a study of blood T cell repertoires in COVID-19. Those who participated ranged in age from roughly 18 to 90 years and resided in under 25 US areas. In the original workflow: Reference gene primers were amplified, and this amplification served to estimate nucleated cell counts. Only in-frame clones appear in the TCRdb table, and some are missing; sequencing was by immunoSEQ multiplex PCR. V and J calls and clone size are those listed in that table; D and trimming were worked out from the DNA. Among some 300,000 clones listed, around 89% were seen once. CDR1 is SGHTA and CDR2 is FQGNSA in the germline V gene. V lost 0 bases and J 2 bases, leaving 14 bases between the germline ends. The CDR3 contains 16 residues.

The chain combines TRBV7-2 with TRBJ2-7; possibly TRBD2 for D (5 bases). The origin of this receptor is a woman aged 55 to 70 in a cohort exposed to, infected with or recovered from COVID-19 (not recorded which). Sequencing was performed on PBMCs or T cells enriched from blood (not recorded which). Here the CDR3 reads CASSLAVTTLTYEQYF. For the CDR3, the DNA is TGTGCCAGCAGCTTAGCGGTGACTACTCTCACCTACGAGCAGTACTTC.